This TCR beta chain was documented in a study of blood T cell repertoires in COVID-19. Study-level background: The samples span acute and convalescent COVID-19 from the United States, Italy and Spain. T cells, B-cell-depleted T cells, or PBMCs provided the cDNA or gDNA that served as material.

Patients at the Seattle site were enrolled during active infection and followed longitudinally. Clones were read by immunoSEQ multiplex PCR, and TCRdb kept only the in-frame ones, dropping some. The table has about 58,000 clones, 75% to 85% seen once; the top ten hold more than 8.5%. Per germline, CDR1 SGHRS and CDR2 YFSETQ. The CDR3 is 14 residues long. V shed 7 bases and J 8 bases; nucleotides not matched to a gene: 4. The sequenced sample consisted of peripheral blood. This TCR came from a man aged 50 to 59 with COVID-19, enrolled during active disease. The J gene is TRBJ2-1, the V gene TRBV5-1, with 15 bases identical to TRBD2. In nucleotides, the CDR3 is TGCGCCAGCGGACTAGCGGGAGGGAAGGATGAGCAGTTCTTC. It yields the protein CASGLAGGKDEQFF.